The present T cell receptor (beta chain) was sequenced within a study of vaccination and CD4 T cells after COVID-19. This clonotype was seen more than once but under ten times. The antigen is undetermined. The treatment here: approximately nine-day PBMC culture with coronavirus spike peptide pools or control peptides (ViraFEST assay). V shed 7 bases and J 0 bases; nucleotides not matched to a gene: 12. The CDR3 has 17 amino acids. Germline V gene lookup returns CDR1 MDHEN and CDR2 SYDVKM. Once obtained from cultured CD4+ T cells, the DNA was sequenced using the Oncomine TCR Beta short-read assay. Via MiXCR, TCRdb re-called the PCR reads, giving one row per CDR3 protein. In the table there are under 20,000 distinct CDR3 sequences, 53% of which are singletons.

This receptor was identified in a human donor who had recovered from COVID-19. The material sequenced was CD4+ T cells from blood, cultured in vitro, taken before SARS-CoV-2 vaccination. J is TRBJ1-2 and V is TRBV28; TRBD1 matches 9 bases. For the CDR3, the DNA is TGTGCCAGCATCGGCCCGGGACAGGGCGTTTCTAACTATGGCTACACCTTC. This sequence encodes CASIGPGQGVSNYGYTF.